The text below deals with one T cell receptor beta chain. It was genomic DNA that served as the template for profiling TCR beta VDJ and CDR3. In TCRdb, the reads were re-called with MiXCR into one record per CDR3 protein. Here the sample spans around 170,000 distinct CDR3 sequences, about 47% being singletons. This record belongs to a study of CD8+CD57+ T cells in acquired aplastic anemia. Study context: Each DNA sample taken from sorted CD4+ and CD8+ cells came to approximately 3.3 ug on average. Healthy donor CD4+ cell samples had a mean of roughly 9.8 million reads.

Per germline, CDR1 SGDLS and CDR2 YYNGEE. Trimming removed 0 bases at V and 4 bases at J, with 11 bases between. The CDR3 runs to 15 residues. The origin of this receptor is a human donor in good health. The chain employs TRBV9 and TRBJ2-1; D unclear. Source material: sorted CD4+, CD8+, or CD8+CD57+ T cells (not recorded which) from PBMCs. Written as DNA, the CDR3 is TGTGCCAGCAGCGTAGGTCACGGAAAATACAATGAGCAGTTCTTC. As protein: CASSVGHGKYNEQFF.